This T cell receptor beta chain was identified during a study of post-analysis software for immune sequencing data. Study information: Both relapsing-remitting and secondary progressive multiple sclerosis featured among the disease courses, as did progressive-relapsing multiple sclerosis.

This clonotype was observed a few times. What it recognizes is unknown. The TCR beta cDNA libraries carried unique molecular identifiers. The authors obtained approximately 540,000 cDNA molecules from about 0.94 to 9.7 million T cells. TCRdb processed the PCR reads anew with MiXCR; each CDR3 protein has one entry. The sample consists of 250,000 to 300,000 distinct CDR3 sequences, just over 35% of them appearing once. Study results and caveats: Significantly lower normalized Chao1 diversity was seen in multiple sclerosis patients than in controls. There were about 5 TRBV segments more frequent in patients than controls, and TRBV5-6, TRBV5-1 and TRBV20-1 were among them. Under the F measure, samples that were prepared in one batch clustered strongly together.

CDR3 size: 12 residues. V lost 1 base to trimming and J lost 6 bases, with 7 bases between them. Germline assignment: CDR1 DFQATT and CDR2 SNEGSKA (reference sequence). The chain carries TRBV20-1 and TRBJ2-1; the D gene is possibly TRBD1 (6 bases). The clonotype was recovered from a girl aged 5-17 years with multiple sclerosis. Sequenced sample: blood. The CDR3 is CSARGGPNEQFF. CDR3 nucleotides: TGCAGTGCTAGAGGGGGGCCCAATGAGCAGTTCTTC.